Listed here are 27 T cell receptor beta chains from one sample, sequenced in a study of blood T cell repertoires in COVID-19. The repertoire was sequenced with immunoSEQ multiplex PCR; TCRdb's copy has only in-frame clones and lacks some. The data show 100,000 or so clones, with roughly 92% seen just once and 4.5% to 6% held by the top ten. Input material: peripheral blood. These TCRs come from a man aged 65 to 85 with acute or convalescent COVID-19.

This chain connects TRBV19 to TRBJ2-1; 7 bases map to TRBD1. Unmatched junction bases numbered 4, after V lost 6 bases and J lost 5 bases. The germline gives CDR1 LNHDA, CDR2 SQIVND (reference sequence). The CDR3 spans 13 residues. Here the CDR3 reads CASSWDRNNEQFF. In nucleotides, the CDR3 is TGTGCCAGTAGCTGGGACAGAAACAATGAGCAGTTCTTC.

CDR3 bases: TGTGCCAGCAGTCTCCAACTAGCGGGAGTAGAGACCCAGTACTTC. Its translation: CASSLQLAGVETQYF. The V gene is TRBV28, the J gene TRBJ2-5; 11 bases agree with TRBD2. The germline V gene encodes CDR1 MDHEN and CDR2 SYDVKM. The CDR3 is 15 residues long. V shed 5 bases, J shed 4 bases, and the junction held 6 bases outside the gene matches.

In the case of this clone: Germline and junction disagree at one end, which may indicate a read error. The chain couples TRBV19 to TRBJ1-5, with TRBD1 matching over 8 bases. CDR3 size: 11 residues. Per the germline V gene, CDR1 is LNHDA and CDR2 is SQIVND (reference sequence). The DNA for the CDR3 is TGTGCCAGTAGTATCCGGGACAGGCTTAGTTTT. Its translation: CASSIRDRLSF.

The genes are TRBV10-1 and TRBJ2-3; the match to TRBD2 covers 7 bases. The CDR3 spans 15 residues. Germline V gene sequence: CDR1 WNHNN, CDR2 SYGVQD (reference sequence). V trimming: 5 bases; J trimming: 2 bases; junction bases outside the gene matches: 7. For the CDR3, the DNA is TGCGCCAGCAGTCAGGGACTATATTTCACAGATACGCAGTATTTT. Its protein product is CASSQGLYFTDTQYF.

The chain employs TRBV7-8 and TRBJ1-5; TRBD1 might be the D (5 bases). Trimming pared 0 bases from V and 6 bases from J, leaving 9 bases between. The CDR3 runs to 14 residues. Per the germline V gene, CDR1 is SGHVS and CDR2 is FQNEAQ. CDR3 in amino acids: CASSLAGGGQPQHF. As DNA, the CDR3 is TGTGCCAGCAGCTTAGCGGGGGGAGGTCAGCCCCAGCATTTT. The whole variable domain, remainder taken from reference TRBV7-8 and TRBJ1-5, is GAGVSQSPRYKVAKRGQDVALRCDPISGHVSLFWYQQALGQGPEFLTYFQNEAQLDKSGLPSDRFFAERPEGSVSTLKIQRTQQEDSAVYLCASSLAGGGQPQHFGDGTRLSIL.

The chain has TRBV7-6 and TRBJ2-1; 8 nucleotides agree with TRBD2. Trimming removed 2 bases from V and 8 bases from J; junction bases left unmatched: 8. The germline V gene encodes CDR1 SGHVS and CDR2 FNYEAQ. The CDR3 runs to 15 residues. The CDR3 is CASSLTPGGPYEQFF. The CDR3 coding sequence is TGTGCCAGCAGCTTAACACCGGGGGGGCCCTATGAGCAGTTCTTC.

The chain is built from TRBV7-2 and TRBJ2-3; 7 nucleotides align to TRBD1. The CDR3 totals 16 residues. J lost 0 bases, V lost 2 bases, and 5 bases had no gene match. Germline V CDR1 and CDR2: SGHTA, FQGNSA. CDR3 sequence reads: CASSLQETGSTDTQYF. CDR3 sequence (DNA): TGTGCCAGCAGCTTACAGGAGACAGGGAGCACAGATACGCAGTATTTT. Full variable domain (rest looked up from reference TRBV7-2 and TRBJ2-3): GAGVSQSPSNKVTEKGKDVELRCDPISGHTALYWYRQSLGQGLEFLIYFQGNSAPDKSGLPSDRFSAERTGGSVSTLTIQRTQQEDSAVYLCASSLQETGSTDTQYFGPGTRLTVL.

This clone showed up just once. J is TRBJ1-1 and V is TRBV30, with 7 bases matching TRBD1. After removal of 2 bases from V and 5 bases from J, the junction contained 8 bases not matched to a gene. The germline gives CDR1 GTSNPN, CDR2 SVGIG (reference sequence). This CDR3 comprises 14 residues. The CDR3, as DNA: TGTGCCTGGAGTCTAGCACAGGGGCGGACTGAAGCTTTCTTT. It translates to CAWSLAQGRTEAFF.

The chain combines TRBV2 with TRBJ2-3; 11 bases fit TRBD1. After removal of 7 bases from V and 4 bases from J, the junction contained 4 bases not matched to a gene. The CDR3 is 14 amino acids. Looked up from germline, CDR1 is SNHLY and CDR2 is FYNNEI. The CDR3, as DNA: TGTGCCAGCAAAGGGGGACAGGGGGCAGATACGCAGTATTTT. This gives the protein CASKGGQGADTQYF.

This clone was recorded a few times. The V and J genes are TRBV18 and TRBJ1-5; 9 bases match TRBD1. This CDR3 has 14 residues. V was pared by 4 bases and J by 3 bases, with 1 base of the junction left unmatched. Germline V CDR1 and CDR2: KGHSH, LQKENI. Here the CDR3 reads CASSRDRANQPQHF. The CDR3 DNA is TGTGCCAGCTCACGGGACAGGGCCAATCAGCCCCAGCATTTT.

This sequence joins TRBV6-5 and TRBJ1-5, with TRBD1 as a possible D gene (5 bases). CDR1 and CDR2 from the germline V gene are MNHEY and SVGAGI. The CDR3 is made up of 13 amino acids. Trimming shortened V by 5 bases and J by 4 bases, and 9 bases separated the two germline ends. CDR3: CASSTNRNQPQHF. The CDR3 DNA sequence: TGTGCCAGCAGTACCAACAGGAATCAGCCCCAGCATTTT.

The rearrangement joins TRBV12-3 or TRBV12-4 to TRBJ2-2; no firm D call. There are 13 residues in the CDR3. Trimming left V 6 bases short and J 7 bases short, with 12 bases between. CDR3 bases: TGTGCCAGCAGCCTAGGATATGACGGGGAGCTGTTTTTT. The encoded protein is CASSLGYDGELFF.

This clone was counted only a few times. The rearrangement joins TRBV4-3 to TRBJ1-3, with 7 bases aligning to TRBD1. The CDR3 sequence is 15 residues long. With 4 bases clipped from V and 2 bases from J, the junction kept 5 bases outside the gene matches. Germline values: CDR1 LGHNA, CDR2 YSLEER. This CDR3 is CASSPTGITGNTIYF. The CDR3 bases are TGCGCCAGCAGCCCGACAGGGATCACTGGAAACACCATATATTTT.

The chain recombines TRBV11-1 with TRBJ2-7; unclear D gene. The CDR3 totals 15 residues. Per the germline V gene, CDR1 is SGHAT and CDR2 is FQDESV (reference sequence). Trimming removed 5 bases from V and 0 bases from J, with 14 bases in between. The CDR3 coding sequence is TGTGCCAGCAGCATATCCGAGGATCCCTCCTACGAGCAGTACTTC. Its translation is CASSISEDPSYEQYF.

The V call is TRBV13, the J call TRBJ2-7, with TRBD2 matching over 11 bases. J lost 4 bases, V lost 4 bases, and 12 bases had no gene match. From germline, CDR1 is PRHDT and CDR2 FYEKMQ (reference sequence). The CDR3 is 17 residues long. Written as DNA, the CDR3 is TGTGCCAGCAGCTCGACCTCCGGGACTAGCGGAGTTTACGAGCAGTACTTC. Translated: CASSSTSGTSGVYEQYF.

This chain uses TRBV9 with TRBJ2-2; 7 bases line up with TRBD1. V shed 0 bases and J 2 bases; nucleotides not matched to a gene: 16. This CDR3 is 20 amino acids long. CDR1 is SGDLS, CDR2 YYNGEE, per germline. The CDR3 DNA reads as TGTGCCAGCAGCGTAGTACCAGGACAACCCGGGACAGAAAACACCGGGGAGCTGTTTTTT. Protein sequence: CASSVVPGQPGTENTGELFF.

The chain links TRBV5-1 to TRBJ1-6, with D tentatively TRBD1 (5 bases). V was shortened by 4 bases and J by 1 base, with 12 bases between the two germline ends. Looked up from germline, CDR1 is SGHRS and CDR2 is YFSETQ. This CDR3 has 16 residues. The CDR3 coding sequence is TGCGCCAGCAGCCGTACGGGGGAATCCTATAATTCACCCCTCCACTTT. Amino acid sequence: CASSRTGESYNSPLHF. Full variable domain (rest looked up from reference TRBV5-1 and TRBJ1-6): KAGVTQTPRYLIKTRGQQVTLSCSPISGHRSVSWYQQTPGQGLQFLFEYFSETQRNKGNFPGRFSGRQFSNSRSEMNVSTLELGDSALYLCASSRTGESYNSPLHFGNGTRLTVT.

This chain joins TRBV2 and TRBJ1-5, with 8 positions matching TRBD1. Germline loops: CDR1 SNHLY, CDR2 FYNNEI. The length of the CDR3 is 14 residues. The V gene end was trimmed by 2 bases and the J gene end by 4 bases; junction bases not matched to a gene: 1. This CDR3 is CASSERTGNQPQHF. Written as DNA, the CDR3 is TGTGCCAGCAGTGAAAGGACAGGGAATCAGCCCCAGCATTTT.

To note about this clone: The same CDR3 also results from other DNA sequences found in this sample. The chain has TRBV19 and TRBJ2-5, with 7 bases lining up with TRBD2. The CDR3 sequence is 13 residues long. CDR1 and CDR2 from the germline V gene are LNHDA and SQIVND (reference sequence). Trimming at V came to 3 bases and at J to 4 bases, leaving 2 bases not matched to a gene. The CDR3 here is CASSIRGVETQYF. The CDR3 DNA sequence: TGTGCCAGTAGTATCCGGGGGGTAGAGACCCAGTACTTC.

This clone has a single count. The genes are TRBV19 and TRBJ2-1; D might be TRBD1 (5 bases). V lost 3 bases, J lost 0 bases, and 12 bases lay in between. The CDR3 has 16 amino acids. Germline V gene sequence: CDR1 LNHDA, CDR2 SQIVND (reference sequence). The chain's CDR3 is CASSMGRRPSYNEQFF. The CDR3 nucleotides are TGTGCCAGTAGTATGGGGCGCCGTCCCTCCTACAATGAGCAGTTCTTC.

The chain carries TRBV6-5 and TRBJ2-5; D is possibly TRBD1 (5 bases). The V gene's germline CDR1 is MNHEY and CDR2 SVGAGI. Trimming took off 0 bases at V and 3 bases at J, with 14 bases between the two ends. The CDR3 loop spans 16 amino acids. The CDR3: CASSYSMLGREETQYF. CDR3 bases: TGTGCCAGCAGTTACTCGATGTTGGGCAGGGAAGAGACCCAGTACTTC.

This chain uses TRBV7-2 with TRBJ1-2, with 8 nucleotides matching TRBD1. V trimming: 2 bases; J trimming: 0 bases; junction bases outside the gene matches: 8. The germline gives CDR1 SGHTA, CDR2 FQGNSA. There are 17 residues in the CDR3. CDR3 sequence: CASSLRRGQGTNYGYTF. The CDR3 coding sequence is TGTGCCAGCAGCTTAAGGCGCGGACAGGGCACTAACTATGGCTACACCTTC. The whole variable domain, filled in from reference TRBV7-2 and TRBJ1-2, reads GAGVSQSPSNKVTEKGKDVELRCDPISGHTALYWYRQSLGQGLEFLIYFQGNSAPDKSGLPSDRFSAERTGGSVSTLTIQRTQQEDSAVYLCASSLRRGQGTNYGYTFGSGTRLTVV.

The chain recombines TRBV5-6 with TRBJ1-6; TRBD1 might be the D (5 bases). V was clipped by 3 bases and J by 10 bases, with 11 bases between them. Germline V gene sequence: CDR1 SGHDT, CDR2 YYEEEE. The CDR3 contains 13 residues. The CDR3 nucleotides read TGTGCCAGCAGCTGGGGCACTGGATCACCCCTCCACTTT. It yields the protein CASSWGTGSPLHF.

The CDR3 reads CASSEPRQGYEKLFF. CDR3 sequence (DNA): TGTGCCAGCAGTGAACCACGACAGGGATATGAAAAACTGTTTTTT. V is TRBV2 and J is TRBJ1-4; TRBD1 matches 7 bases. Germline CDR1 SNHLY, CDR2 FYNNEI. V dropped 2 bases and J dropped 6; count of bases not matched to a gene: 6. This CDR3 spans 15 amino acids.

V is TRBV12-3 or TRBV12-4 and J is TRBJ2-1; unclear D gene. The CDR3 covers 13 residues. V shed 7 bases and J shed 10 bases, with 17 bases lying between them. The CDR3 coding sequence is TGTGCCAGCACCCGTCCGACATTCCTCGAGCAGTTCTTC. It is translated as CASTRPTFLEQFF.

The rearrangement joins TRBV30 to TRBJ1-3, with D perhaps TRBD1 (6 bases). Between the trimmed V and J ends, which lost 3 bases and 0 bases, there was a span of 15 bases. Germline-derived CDR1 and CDR2 are GTSNPN and SVGIG (reference sequence). This CDR3 spans 16 amino acids. The CDR3, as DNA: TGTGCCTGGAGCCGTGACAGGCCAAGCTCTGGAAACACCATATATTTT. The encoded protein is CAWSRDRPSSGNTIYF. Full variable domain (missing parts from reference TRBV30 and TRBJ1-3): SQTIHQWPATLVQPVGSPLSLECTVEGTSNPNLYWYRQAAGRGLQLLFYSVGIGQISSEVPQNLSASRPQDRQFILSSKKLLLSDSGFYLCAWSRDRPSSGNTIYFGEGSWLTVV.

This chain connects TRBV19 to TRBJ2-2; 11 bases fit TRBD1. J gave up 4 bases and V 6 bases, and 1 base lay outside the gene matches. The CDR3 runs to 14 residues. Germline V lookup: CDR1 LNHDA, CDR2 SQIVND (reference sequence). In DNA, the CDR3 is TGTGCCAGTAGAGGGACAGGGGGCACCGGGGAGCTGTTTTTT. As protein: CASRGTGGTGELFF.